The next 19 T cell receptor beta chains were all read from a single sample in a study of T-cell memory formation after mild COVID-19. Each CDR3 protein gets one entry after TCRdb re-called the 5' RACE reads with MiXCR. The sample yields around 250,000 distinct CDR3 sequences, 15% seen once. The source material was PBMCs or a T cell subset sorted from them (not recorded which). The receptors shown here come from an adult woman who had mild COVID-19 (a few samples of this study predate the infection). Cell type and time point are not known.

V and J are TRBV6-2 or TRBV6-3 and TRBJ2-1, with 9 nucleotides matching TRBD1. The CDR3 is 15 amino acids. Germline V CDR1 and CDR2: MNHEY, SVGEGT. With V trimmed by 7 bases and J by 4 bases, 8 bases remained unmatched. This chain's CDR3 is CASTFPGQGYNEQFF. In nucleotides, the CDR3 is TGTGCCAGCACGTTTCCGGGACAGGGATACAATGAGCAGTTCTTC.

The rearrangement joins TRBV12-3 or TRBV12-4 to TRBJ2-3; 13 bases match TRBD2. The CDR3 spans 17 residues. The J segment lost 2 bases and the V segment lost 7 bases, leaving 9 bases of the junction unmatched. The CDR3: CASTSGLAGDLTDTQYF. The DNA for the CDR3 is TGTGCCAGCACCAGTGGACTAGCGGGAGACCTCACAGATACGCAGTATTTT.

This clonotype has just a few counts. The CDR3 spells CATSRVLGSGELFF. Here the CDR3 DNA reads TGTGCCACCAGCAGAGTCTTGGGGTCCGGGGAGCTGTTTTTT. This chain uses TRBV15 with TRBJ2-2; D not certain. Germline lookup yields CDR1 LNHNV and CDR2 YYDKDF (reference sequence). The CDR3 loop spans 14 amino acids. The V end lost 1 base, the J end lost 6 bases, and 9 bases lay between the germline ends.

V gene TRBV4-1 combines with J gene TRBJ1-5; 7 bases are a match to TRBD1. V lost 0 bases to trimming and J lost 2 bases; unmatched junction nucleotides: 7. This CDR3 contains 17 residues. From germline, CDR1 is MGHRA and CDR2 YSYEKL. The CDR3 DNA reads TGCGCCAGCAGCCAAGATACAGGGGAATATGGCAATCAGCCCCAGCATTTT. Amino acid sequence: CASSQDTGEYGNQPQHF.

J is TRBJ1-2 and V is TRBV3-1; 11 nucleotides match TRBD1. The V gene end was trimmed by 4 bases and the J gene end by 1 base; junction bases not matched to a gene: 5. The CDR3 is 16 residues long. Germline V gene data show CDR1 as LGHDT and CDR2 as YNNKEL (reference sequence). CDR3 DNA sequence: TGTGCCAGCAGCCGCCGGGACAGGGGGATTAACTATGGCTACACCTTC. Translating it yields CASSRRDRGINYGYTF.

The sample holds a few counts of this clonotype. The rearrangement links TRBV24-1 to TRBJ2-5, with unresolved D. Per germline, CDR1 KGHDR and CDR2 SFDVKD. V gave up 3 bases and J gave up 1 base, with 5 bases separating them. The CDR3 extends over 13 amino acids. CDR3 DNA: TGTGCCACCAGTGATCGGTTCCAAGAGACCCAGTACTTC. It encodes CATSDRFQETQYF.

This clonotype was counted between two and nine times. The chain's CDR3 is CASSPIAGGPEQFF. CDR3 bases: TGTGCCAGCAGCCCGATAGCGGGGGGGCCTGAGCAGTTCTTC. The chain is built from TRBV11-2 and TRBJ2-1; 11 bases line up with TRBD2. The ends lost 5 bases at V and 9 bases at J; junction bases unmatched: 6. Germline lookup yields CDR1 SGHAT and CDR2 FQNNGV. This CDR3 is built from 14 residues.

This clonotype was seen more than once but under ten times. The chain joins TRBV20-1 to TRBJ1-5, with 10 bases fitting TRBD1. The germline V gene encodes CDR1 DFQATT and CDR2 SNEGSKA (reference sequence). Germline trimming cut 1 base from V and 7 bases from J; bases unmatched to any gene: 1. The CDR3 is made up of 13 amino acids. The CDR3 is CSARGTGGQPQHF. CDR3 coding DNA: TGCAGTGCTAGAGGGACAGGGGGGCAGCCCCAGCATTTT.

This chain links TRBV7-2 with TRBJ2-7, with 10 positions matching TRBD2. V lost 5 bases to trimming and J lost 1 base; unmatched junction nucleotides: 5. This CDR3 comprises 15 residues. Germline loops: CDR1 SGHTA, CDR2 FQGNSA. Here the CDR3 reads CASSQWTSGSYEQYF. The CDR3 DNA follows: TGTGCCAGCAGCCAGTGGACTAGCGGATCCTACGAGCAGTACTTC.

This clonotype was seen more than once but under ten times. The J gene is TRBJ2-1, the V gene TRBV27; the D gene is possibly TRBD2 (6 bases). CDR3 length: 12 residues. Germline-derived CDR1 and CDR2 are MNHEY and SMNVEV (reference sequence). V was cut by 5 bases and J by 10 bases, with 12 bases left in between. The CDR3 is CASSPDGGEQFF. The CDR3 nucleotides read TGTGCCAGCAGTCCCGACGGGGGAGAGCAGTTCTTC.

This clonotype was counted a few times. The chain recombines TRBV11-1 with TRBJ2-1; tentatively, D is TRBD2 (5 bases). Germline V CDR1 and CDR2: SGHAT, FQDESV (reference sequence). The CDR3 loop spans 15 amino acids. V was clipped by 0 bases and J by 8 bases, with 14 bases between them. The CDR3 is CASSLAGASSDEQFF. The CDR3 region has the DNA TGTGCCAGCAGCTTAGCGGGTGCTAGCTCGGATGAGCAGTTCTTC. The full variable domain, its missing parts supplied by reference TRBV11-1 and TRBJ2-1, is EAEVAQSPRYKITEKSQAVAFWCDPISGHATLYWYRQILGQGPELLVQFQDESVVDDSQLPKDRFSAERLKGVDSTLKIQPAELGDSAMYLCASSLAGASSDEQFFGPGTRLTVL.

V and J are TRBV11-3 and TRBJ2-7; D not certain. V was pared by 4 bases and J by 0 bases, with 10 bases between. Germline CDR1 SGHNT, CDR2 YENEEA. CDR3 length: 14 amino acids. The DNA for the CDR3 is TGTGCCAGCAGCTCACCCAGGCACTCCTACGAGCAGTACTTC. As protein: CASSSPRHSYEQYF.

This clonotype came up a few times. The V call is TRBV15, the J call TRBJ2-7, with D perhaps assigned TRBD1 or TRBD2 (5 bases each). V was clipped by 0 bases and J by 3 bases, with 12 bases between them. This CDR3 comprises 15 residues. Germline V CDR1 and CDR2: LNHNV, YYDKDF (reference sequence). CDR3 sequence reads: CATSRDAGTYYEQYF. The CDR3 nucleotides read TGTGCCACCAGCAGAGACGCCGGGACCTACTACGAGCAGTACTTC.

The chain uses TRBV5-1 and TRBJ2-2, with D tentatively TRBD1 (6 bases). The CDR3 loop spans 14 amino acids. Trimming took 4 bases from V and 2 from J, leaving 9 bases between them. The germline V gene encodes CDR1 SGHRS and CDR2 YFSETQ. CDR3 region: CASSTQGNTGELFF. The CDR3 nucleotides read TGCGCCAGCAGCACACAGGGTAACACCGGGGAGCTGTTTTTT.

The chain has TRBV7-9 and TRBJ1-4, with 7 bases that match TRBD1. The trim removed 3 bases at V and 8 bases at J, leaving 9 bases unmatched. The length of the CDR3 is 15 residues. Germline loops: CDR1 SEHNR, CDR2 FQNEAQ (reference sequence). In nucleotides, the CDR3 is TGTGCCAGCAGCTTGGCCGGGACAGCGGGGGAAAAACTGTTTTTT. It is translated as CASSLAGTAGEKLFF.

This clonotype was counted many times. The rearrangement uses TRBV12-3 or TRBV12-4 and TRBJ2-3; 10 bases map to TRBD1. V gave up 3 bases and J gave up 6 bases; unmatched junction bases: 12. The CDR3 totals 17 residues. CDR3 DNA: TGTGCCAGCAGTTTCCGCGCAGGGGACAGGGGCTTTGATACGCAGTATTTT. Its protein product is CASSFRAGDRGFDTQYF.

This clonotype turned up a few times. The rearrangement uses TRBV24-1 and TRBJ2-3, with TRBD2 matching over 7 bases. Germline values: CDR1 KGHDR, CDR2 SFDVKD. The CDR3 is 16 amino acids. Trimming removed 3 bases from V and 2 bases from J; junction bases left unmatched: 7. CDR3 DNA sequence: TGTGCCACCAGTGATATAACCGGGACTATCACAGATACGCAGTATTTT. It encodes CATSDITGTITDTQYF.

V is TRBV6-2 or TRBV6-3 and J is TRBJ2-3, with D possibly TRBD2 on 6 matching bases. This CDR3 has 16 amino acids. Trimming cost V 6 bases and J 5 bases, with 21 bases left between them. From germline, CDR1 is MNHEY and CDR2 SVGEGT. The CDR3 sequence: CASRPWRGPRVDTQYF. CDR3 nucleotide sequence: TGTGCCAGCAGGCCTTGGCGGGGCCCGCGAGTAGATACGCAGTATTTT.

V and J are TRBV20-1 and TRBJ1-3; TRBD1 might be the D (6 bases). The CDR3 is 13 amino acids. Germline V gene lookup returns CDR1 DFQATT and CDR2 SNEGSKA (reference sequence). CDR3 sequence (DNA): TGCAGGGCCGGACAGAGCTCTGGAAACACCATATATTTT. Translating it yields CRAGQSSGNTIYF.